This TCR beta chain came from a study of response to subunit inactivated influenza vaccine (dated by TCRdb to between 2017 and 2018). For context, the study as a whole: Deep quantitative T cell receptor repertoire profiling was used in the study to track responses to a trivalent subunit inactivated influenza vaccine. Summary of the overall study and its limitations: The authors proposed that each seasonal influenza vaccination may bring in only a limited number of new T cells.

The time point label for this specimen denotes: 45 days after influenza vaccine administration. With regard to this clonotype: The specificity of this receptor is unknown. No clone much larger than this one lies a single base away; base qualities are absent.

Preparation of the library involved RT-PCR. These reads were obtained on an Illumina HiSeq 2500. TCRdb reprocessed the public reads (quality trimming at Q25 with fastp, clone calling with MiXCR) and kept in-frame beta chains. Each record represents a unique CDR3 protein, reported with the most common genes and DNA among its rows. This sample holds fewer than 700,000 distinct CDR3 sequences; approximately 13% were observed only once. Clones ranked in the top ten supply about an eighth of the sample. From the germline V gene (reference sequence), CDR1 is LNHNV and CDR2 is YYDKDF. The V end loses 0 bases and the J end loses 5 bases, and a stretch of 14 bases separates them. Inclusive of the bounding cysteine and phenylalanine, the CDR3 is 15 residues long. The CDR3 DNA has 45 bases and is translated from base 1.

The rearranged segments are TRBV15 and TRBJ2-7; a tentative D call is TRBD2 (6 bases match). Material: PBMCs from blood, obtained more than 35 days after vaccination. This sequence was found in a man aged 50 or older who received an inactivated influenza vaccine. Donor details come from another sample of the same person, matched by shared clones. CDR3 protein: CATSRDPGDTHEQYF. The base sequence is TGTGCCACCAGCAGAGATCCGGGGGATACCCACGAGCAGTACTTC.